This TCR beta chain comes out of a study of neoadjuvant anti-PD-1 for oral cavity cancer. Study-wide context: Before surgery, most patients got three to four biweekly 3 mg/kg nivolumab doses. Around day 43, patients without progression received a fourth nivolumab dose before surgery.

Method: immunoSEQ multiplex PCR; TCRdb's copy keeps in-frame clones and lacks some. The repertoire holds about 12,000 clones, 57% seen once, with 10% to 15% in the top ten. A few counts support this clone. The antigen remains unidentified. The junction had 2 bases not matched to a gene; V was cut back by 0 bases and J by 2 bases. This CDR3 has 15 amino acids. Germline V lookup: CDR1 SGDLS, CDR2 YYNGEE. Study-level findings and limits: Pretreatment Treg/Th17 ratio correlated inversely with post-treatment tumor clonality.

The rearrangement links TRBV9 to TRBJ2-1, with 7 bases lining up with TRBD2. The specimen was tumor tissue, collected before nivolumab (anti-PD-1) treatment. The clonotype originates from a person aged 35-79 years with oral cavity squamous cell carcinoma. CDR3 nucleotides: TGTGCCAGCAGCGTAGGCGGGAGTACCTACAATGAGCAGTTCTTC. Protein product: CASSVGGSTYNEQFF.